The rows below give T cell receptor beta chains drawn from one sample of a study of cytomegalovirus exposure and HLA in healthy donors. Assay used: immunoSEQ multiplex PCR; TCRdb lists only in-frame clones, some missing. Of about 99,000 clones in the sample, roughly 75% were seen once. Sample: PBMCs. These receptors were obtained from a woman aged 40 to 49 in good health and CMV-seronegative. Both conserved end residues are part of each CDR3. Each record gives: V gene, clone size, J gene, D gene, CDR3 protein, CDR3 DNA. The D gene is left open where the match is weak. The size entry is marked missing in some rows and otherwise reads once, few, many or a size class.

TRBV5-1	-	TRBJ2-2	-	CASSLGSGGTGELFF	TGCGCCAGCAGCTTAGGCTCTGGGGGGACCGGGGAGCTGTTTTTT
TRBV9	-	TRBJ2-2	TRBD2	CASSDPDPTHHPGLARGELFF	TGTGCCAGCAGCGACCCTGACCCGACCCATCATCCGGGACTAGCTCGCGGGGAGCTGTTTTTT
TRBV9	few	TRBJ2-1	TRBD2	CASSVAPSGNNEQFF	TGTGCCAGCAGCGTAGCACCTAGCGGAAACAATGAGCAGTTCTTC
TRBV5-4	-	TRBJ2-3	-	CASSLALNEDTQYF	TGTGCCAGCAGCTTGGCACTCAATGAAGATACGCAGTATTTT
TRBV7-9	-	TRBJ2-1	TRBD2	CASSLDGSGSEMGEQFF	TGTGCCAGCAGCTTAGACGGTAGCGGGAGTGAAATGGGTGAGCAGTTCTTC
TRBV19	few	TRBJ2-6	-	CASSIGRGQRQVGANVLTF	TGTGCCAGTAGTATAGGGAGGGGGCAGCGGCAGGTGGGGGCCAACGTCCTGACTTTC
TRBV4-3	-	TRBJ1-3	-	CASSQGRGSGNTIYF	TGCGCCAGCAGCCAAGGCAGGGGCTCTGGAAACACCATATATTTT
TRBV9	-	TRBJ2-5	TRBD2	CASSVTSGPQETQYF	TGTGCCAGCAGCGTAACTAGCGGGCCCCAAGAGACCCAGTACTTC
TRBV5-5	-	TRBJ1-2	TRBD1	CASSWRDSQGNGYTF	TGTGCCAGCAGCTGGCGGGACAGCCAAGGTAATGGCTACACCTTC
TRBV27	-	TRBJ1-1	-	CASSRGTVNTEAFF	TGTGCCAGCAGCCGCGGGACGGTTAACACTGAAGCTTTCTTT
TRBV7-9	-	TRBJ1-2	TRBD1	CASSFPGEQGFNYGYTF	TGTGCCAGCAGCTTCCCTGGGGAACAGGGGTTCAACTATGGCTACACCTTC
TRBV18	once	TRBJ1-3	-	CASSPRSGPENTIYF	TGTGCCAGCTCACCACGATCAGGGCCGGAAAACACCATATATTTT
TRBV5-1	-	TRBJ2-7	TRBD2	CASSTRGRTSGRMGEQYF	TGCGCCAGCAGTACCCGCGGCAGGACTAGCGGGAGGATGGGCGAGCAGTACTTC
TRBV7-2	-	TRBJ2-7	-	CASSSRAGPLEEQYF	TGTGCCAGCAGCTCCCGAGCAGGGCCTCTGGAAGAGCAGTACTTC
TRBV28	-	TRBJ1-1	TRBD1	CASSSTPGQGNTEAFF	TGTGCCAGCAGTTCGACCCCGGGACAGGGGAACACTGAAGCTTTCTTT
TRBV28	-	TRBJ2-1	TRBD2	CASSLEREWNNEQFF	TGTGCCAGCAGTTTAGAGCGGGAGTGGAACAATGAGCAGTTCTTC
TRBV28	-	TRBJ2-7	-	CASSLRSLAAVWEQYF	TGTGCCAGCAGTTTGAGATCCCTCGCGGCGGTGTGGGAGCAGTACTTC
TRBV29-1	-	TRBJ1-1	-	CSVPGRGSNTEAFF	TGCAGCGTCCCCGGGCGGGGGTCGAACACTGAAGCTTTCTTT
TRBV6-5	once	TRBJ2-7	-	CARLYEQYF	TGTGCCAGACTCTACGAGCAGTACTTC
TRBV28	-	TRBJ2-1	TRBD1	CASSRGQAYNEQFF	TGTGCCAGCAGCCGGGGACAGGCCTATAATGAGCAGTTCTTC
TRBV5-4	once	TRBJ2-7	-	CASSLRGRSYEQYF	TGTGCCAGCAGCTTGCGTGGCAGAAGCTACGAGCAGTACTTC
TRBV28	-	TRBJ1-6	-	CASRPTAYNSPLHF	TGTGCCAGCAGACCGACAGCTTATAATTCACCCCTCCACTTT
TRBV19	-	TRBJ2-3	-	CASSTLLAATQYF	TGTGCCAGTAGCACTCTCTTGGCGGCTACGCAGTATTTT
TRBV7-2	-	TRBJ1-3	-	CASSSVAASSGNTIYF	TGTGCCAGCAGCTCCGTTGCGGCTAGCTCTGGAAACACCATATATTTT
TRBV7-2	-	TRBJ2-7	-	CASSPQGGPYEQYF	TGTGCCAGCAGCCCACAGGGTGGCCCCTACGAGCAGTACTTC
TRBV4-1	-	TRBJ2-2	TRBD1	CASSYSDRGLGTGELFF	TGCGCCAGCAGCTACTCAGACAGGGGCCTAGGCACCGGGGAGCTGTTTTTT
TRBV28	-	TRBJ2-3	-	CASSPDWVTQYF	TGTGCCAGCAGTCCCGACTGGGTCACGCAGTATTTT
TRBV2	once	TRBJ2-3	-	CASSEGAQRDTQYF	TGTGCCAGCAGTGAGGGGGCACAGCGGGACACGCAGTATTTT
TRBV27	-	TRBJ1-5	-	CASSLRGLIGVGQPQHF	TGTGCCAGCAGTTTACGAGGGCTGATAGGAGTTGGTCAGCCCCAGCATTTT
TRBV27	-	TRBJ1-2	TRBD1	CASSLGTAYGYTF	TGTGCCAGCAGTTTAGGGACAGCTTATGGCTACACCTTC
TRBV9	-	TRBJ2-7	-	CASSVGSQEPSYEQYF	TGTGCCAGCAGCGTAGGTTCCCAGGAACCCTCCTACGAGCAGTACTTC
TRBV14	-	TRBJ2-5	-	CASSQHMNQETQYF	TGTGCCAGCAGCCAACACATGAACCAAGAGACCCAGTACTTC
TRBV25-1	-	TRBJ1-2	-	CASSGRRGYGYTF	TGTGCCAGCAGTGGACGCAGGGGCTATGGCTACACCTTC